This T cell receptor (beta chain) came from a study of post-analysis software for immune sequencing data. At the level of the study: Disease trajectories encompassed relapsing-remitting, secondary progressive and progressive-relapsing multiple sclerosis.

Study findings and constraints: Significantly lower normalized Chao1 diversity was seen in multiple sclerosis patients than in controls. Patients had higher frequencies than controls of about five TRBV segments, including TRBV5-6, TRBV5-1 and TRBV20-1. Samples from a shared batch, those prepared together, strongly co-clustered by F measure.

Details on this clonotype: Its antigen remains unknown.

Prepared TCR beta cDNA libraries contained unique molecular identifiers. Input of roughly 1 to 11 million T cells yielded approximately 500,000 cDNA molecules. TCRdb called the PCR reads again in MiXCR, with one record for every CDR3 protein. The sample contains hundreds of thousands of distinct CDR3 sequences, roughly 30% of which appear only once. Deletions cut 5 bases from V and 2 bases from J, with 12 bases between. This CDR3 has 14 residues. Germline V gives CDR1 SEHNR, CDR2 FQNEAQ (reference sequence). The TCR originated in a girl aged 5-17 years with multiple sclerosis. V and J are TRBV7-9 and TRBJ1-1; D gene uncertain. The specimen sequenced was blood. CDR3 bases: TGTGCCAGCAGCCTGGCACAGTTTAACACTGAAGCTTTCTTT. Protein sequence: CASSLAQFNTEAFF.